The 16 T cell receptor beta chains below were found in one sample sequenced in a study of Ad26.COV2.S vaccination and SARS-CoV-2 variants. Regarding treatment: 15 to 20 received Ad26.COV2.S at low or high dose, single or two shots; roughly 5 received placebo; per-sample allocation not given. The samples date from day 63 after the first vaccine or placebo injection. Generated by immunoSEQ multiplex PCR, the TCRdb table keeps only in-frame clones and is missing some. The sample contains under 550,000 clones, 80% to 95% of which appear only once. The sequences come from peripheral blood, collected in a trial of Ad26.COV2.S vaccine versus placebo. These receptors all come from a person between 18 and 65 years old who received the Ad26.COV2.S COVID-19 vaccine or a placebo.

This clone was seen more than once but under ten times. The gene calls are TRBV6-5 and TRBJ2-7; TRBD2 aligns across 10 bases. The V gene end was trimmed by 7 bases and the J gene end by 6 bases; junction bases not matched to a gene: 9. The CDR3 contains 14 residues. Germline V gene lookup returns CDR1 MNHEY and CDR2 SVGAGI. The CDR3: CASTQRASGSEQYF. CDR3 bases: TGTGCCAGCACCCAGCGGGCTAGCGGGAGCGAGCAGTACTTC.

V and J are TRBV19 and TRBJ1-5; D is unclear. This CDR3 has 15 residues. The ends were cut back, 1 base at V and 1 base at J, with 8 bases in the middle. CDR1 LNHDA and CDR2 SQIVND come from the germline V gene (reference sequence). The CDR3 spells CASSIVGFSNQPQHF. The CDR3 coding sequence is TGTGCCAGTAGTATAGTAGGGTTCAGCAATCAGCCCCAGCATTTT.

The chain carries TRBV3-1 (or the pseudogene TRBV3-2) and TRBJ2-5; no clear D gene. V was shortened by 1 base and J by 5 bases, with 17 bases between the two germline ends. The CDR3 contains 16 residues. CDR1 LGHDT and CDR2 YNNKEL come from the germline V gene (reference sequence). For the CDR3, the DNA is TGTGCCAGCAGCCAAGGGTCGGGTCCCTCCGTGGAGACCCAGTACTTC. It yields the protein CASSQGSGPSVETQYF.

For the CDR3, the DNA is TGTGCCAGCAGTAGCGGCGCGGGTATATATTACGAAAAACTGTTTTTT. Residues: CASSSGAGIYYEKLFF. V is TRBV2 and J is TRBJ1-4; no clear D. Trimming left V 5 bases short and J 8 bases short, with 21 bases between. The CDR3 is 16 amino acids. The V gene's germline CDR1 is SNHLY and CDR2 FYNNEI.

The rearrangement joins TRBV6-2 or TRBV6-3 to TRBJ2-7, with D uncertain. Trimming removed 4 bases at V and 2 bases at J, with 12 bases between. The CDR3 is made up of 14 amino acids. Looked up from germline, CDR1 is MNHEY and CDR2 is SVGEGT. The CDR3 loop is CASSWLGNPYEQYF. CDR3 coding DNA: TGTGCCAGCAGTTGGTTAGGGAACCCCTACGAGCAGTACTTC.

The chain couples TRBV5-5 to TRBJ2-5, with 7 bases identical to TRBD1. After removal of 9 bases from V and 3 bases from J, the junction contained 11 bases not matched to a gene. This CDR3 has 14 residues. Germline V gene lookup returns CDR1 SGHKS and CDR2 YYEKEE (reference sequence). The CDR3 protein is CAILGGTGEETQYF. The CDR3 coding sequence is TGTGCCATCCTTGGAGGTACAGGGGAAGAGACCCAGTACTTC.

This clone was detected only once. The chain has TRBV30 and TRBJ1-6; the D gene is possibly TRBD1 (6 bases). The germline CDR1 and CDR2 sequences are GTSNPN and SVGIG (reference sequence). V lost 0 bases and J 9 bases, leaving 12 bases between the germline ends. This CDR3 contains 14 residues. The CDR3 here is CAWSVGGESSPLHF. The CDR3 DNA follows: TGTGCCTGGAGTGTAGGGGGGGAAAGTTCACCCCTCCACTTT.

The chain's CDR3 is CASSYSGVGNEQFF. The DNA of the CDR3 is TGTGCCAGCAGTTACTCGGGGGTTGGCAATGAGCAGTTCTTC. The V call is TRBV6-5, the J call TRBJ2-1; possibly TRBD1 or TRBD2 for D (5 bases each). In germline, CDR1 is MNHEY, CDR2 SVGAGI. Trimming removed 0 bases at V and 6 bases at J, with 9 bases between. This CDR3 is built from 14 residues.

The CDR3 here is CASSSRTGALSGNTIYF. In nucleotides, the CDR3 is TGTGCCAGCAGCTCGCGGACAGGGGCCCTCTCTGGAAACACCATATATTTT. The V gene is TRBV5-4, the J gene TRBJ1-3; TRBD1 agrees at 9 bases. J lost 0 bases, V lost 3 bases, and 7 bases had no gene match. Per the germline V gene, CDR1 is SGHNT and CDR2 is YYREEE (reference sequence). This CDR3 has 17 amino acids.

The genes are TRBV10-3 and TRBJ2-2, with D unclear. This CDR3 contains 13 residues. V gave up 8 bases and J gave up 2 bases, with 9 bases separating them. Germline lookup yields CDR1 ENHRY and CDR2 SYGVKD. The CDR3 DNA is TGTGCCATCGTTAGGAGCAACACCGGGGAGCTGTTTTTT. Amino acid sequence: CAIVRSNTGELFF.

The chain employs TRBV7-9 and TRBJ2-4, with 14 bases lining up with TRBD2. The CDR3 totals 17 residues. V dropped 2 bases and J dropped 6; count of bases not matched to a gene: 6. CDR1 is SEHNR, CDR2 FQNEAQ, per germline (reference sequence). The chain's CDR3 is CASSLRGLAGGTNIQYF. The CDR3 DNA reads as TGTGCCAGCAGCTTACGTGGACTAGCGGGAGGAACAAACATTCAGTACTTC.

The rearrangement links TRBV28 to TRBJ1-2, with D perhaps TRBD1 (5 bases). This CDR3 region has 14 residues. Germline assignment: CDR1 MDHEN and CDR2 SYDVKM. V lost 6 bases to trimming and J lost 3 bases, with 14 bases between them. The CDR3 coding sequence is TGTGCCAGCAGCCAGGGAAAGGTTGACTATGGCTACACCTTC. Translating gives CASSQGKVDYGYTF.

The gene calls are TRBV28 and TRBJ2-5; possibly TRBD1 for D (6 bases). Trimming cost V 6 bases and J 1 base, with 9 bases left between them. CDR1 and CDR2 from the germline V gene are MDHEN and SYDVKM. This CDR3 contains 13 residues. The CDR3 DNA reads TGTGCCAGCAGCCGGACAGTCCAAGAGACCCAGTACTTC. It encodes CASSRTVQETQYF.

V and J are TRBV9 and TRBJ2-7, with D perhaps matching TRBD1 (5 bases). CDR1 and CDR2 (germline): SGDLS, YYNGEE. Between the trimmed V and J ends, which lost 4 bases and 0 bases, there was a span of 11 bases. The length of the CDR3 is 14 residues. This CDR3 is CASSPVQGSYEQYF. The CDR3 bases are TGTGCCAGCAGCCCTGTGCAGGGCTCCTACGAGCAGTACTTC. Supplemented by reference TRBV9 and TRBJ2-7, the full variable domain reads DSGVTQTPKHLITATGQRVTLRCSPRSGDLSVYWYQQSLDQGLQFLIQYYNGEERAKGNILERFSAQQFPDLHSELNLSSLELGDSALYFCASSPVQGSYEQYFGPGTRLTVT.

The chain couples TRBV28 to TRBJ2-7; 10 bases line up with TRBD2. With 3 bases clipped from V and 0 bases from J, the junction kept 2 bases outside the gene matches. The CDR3 consists of 15 residues. Per germline, CDR1 MDHEN and CDR2 SYDVKM. CDR3 region: CASSFGLAVSYEQYF. For the CDR3, the DNA is TGTGCCAGCAGTTTTGGACTAGCGGTCTCCTACGAGCAGTACTTC.

The J gene is TRBJ2-1, the V gene TRBV5-1; D is unclear. Trimming removed 4 bases at V and 6 bases at J, with 11 bases between. The CDR3 extends over 13 amino acids. Germline V CDR1 and CDR2: SGHRS, YFSETQ. The CDR3 DNA sequence: TGCGCCAGCAGCCCAGACCAAGCCAATGAGCAGTTCTTC. Encoded protein: CASSPDQANEQFF.